This T cell receptor (beta chain) was sequenced for a study of T cell responses to AZD1222 COVID-19 vaccine. Study-wide results and limits: CD4 TCRs covered the whole spike, strongest at regions 160-218 and 743-854. The donor group comprised mostly white British people and more females; the analysis possibly underestimated clonal diversity.

On this clone itself: Its antigen is still unknown.

V lost 6 bases and J lost 6, with 17 bases in between. The CDR3 runs to 14 residues. Germline V CDR1 and CDR2: MNHEY, SVGEGT. The study pooled second doses at about 4 or about 12 weeks. Measured with immunoSEQ multiplex PCR; TCRdb has only the in-frame clones, and not every one. Seen here are roughly 140,000 clones, 85% to 95% observed once, and the top ten hold roughly 9.9%. This clonotype was obtained from an adult who received the AZD1222 COVID-19 vaccine. Specimen: peripheral blood, collected 28 days after the second AZD1222 dose. The V and J genes are TRBV6-2 or TRBV6-3 and TRBJ1-1; a weak D match, TRBD1 (5 bases). CDR3 protein: CASSLGLRGAEAFF. The CDR3 DNA sequence: TGTGCCAGCAGCCTCGGGTTAAGGGGCGCTGAAGCTTTCTTT.